The rows below give T cell receptor beta chains drawn from one sample of a study of blood T cells in healthy people across ages. TCRdb re-called the 5' RACE reads with MiXCR, one entry per CDR3 protein. Of roughly 1.6 million distinct CDR3 sequences in the sample, 34% were seen once. Input material: blood. The receptors stem from a woman younger than 45 in good health. CDR3s include the opening cysteine and the closing phenylalanine or tryptophan. Each record gives: D gene, clone size, V gene, J gene, CDR3 protein, CDR3 DNA. A D gene is named only where the DNA matches it firmly. Rows give clone size only sometimes, using once, few, many, or a class for an expanded clone.

TRBD1	few	TRBV5-1	TRBJ1-1	CASSRTGITEAFF	TGCGCCAGCAGCAGGACAGGGATTACTGAAGCTTTCTTT
.	few	TRBV2	TRBJ1-5	CASSQGNANQPQHF	TGTGCCAGCAGTCAGGGGAACGCTAATCAGCCCCAGCATTTT
.	few	TRBV4-1	TRBJ1-5	CASSPGRMVPQPQHF	TGCGCCAGCAGCCCCGGGAGGATGGTGCCTCAGCCCCAGCATTTT
TRBD1	.	TRBV7-9	TRBJ1-2	CASSRQGVRYGYTF	TGTGCCAGCAGCCGACAGGGGGTTCGGTATGGCTACACCTTC
.	few	TRBV21-1	TRBJ2-5	CASSPDGSGGAGQETQYF	TGTGCCAGCAGCCCCGATGGTAGCGGGGGGGCAGGCCAAGAGACCCAGTACTTC
.	.	TRBV7-8	TRBJ2-7	CASSQDSGDSPYEQYF	TGTGCCAGCAGCCAAGACTCGGGGGACAGTCCCTACGAGCAGTACTTC
TRBD2	.	TRBV20-1	TRBJ2-5	CSARDHQRGYNEQYF	TGCAGTGCTAGAGATCACCAGCGGGGGTACAATGAGCAGTACTTC
TRBD1	few	TRBV27	TRBJ1-1	CASNFGDRGHEAFF	TGTGCCAGCAACTTTGGGGACAGGGGCCATGAAGCTTTCTTT
TRBD1	few	TRBV15	TRBJ2-1	CATSRDWANRDRGNEQFF	TGTGCCACCAGCAGAGATTGGGCCAACCGGGACAGGGGGAATGAGCAGTTCTTC
TRBD2	once	TRBV30	TRBJ2-1	CAWSVIAGGPNEQFF	TGTGCCTGGAGTGTAATAGCGGGGGGGCCGAATGAGCAGTTCTTC
TRBD1	few	TRBV4-2	TRBJ2-7	CASSQEVTGGSYEQYF	TGTGCCAGCAGCCAGGAGGTAACAGGGGGCTCCTACGAGCAGTACTTC
.	few	TRBV14	TRBJ2-1	CASSPSRLTGGSQFF	TGTGCCAGCAGCCCGTCTCGGTTAACCGGGGGTTCGCAGTTCTTC
TRBD1	once	TRBV20-1	TRBJ2-5	CSAFRTGEQETQDF	TGCAGTGCCTTCCGGACAGGGGAACAAGAGACCCAGGACTTC
TRBD2	.	TRBV28	TRBJ2-3	CATHLAGVTDTQYF	TGTGCCACCCATTTAGCGGGAGTAACAGATACGCAGTATTTT
TRBD1	few	TRBV7-9	TRBJ2-5	CASSFWTGLRETQYF	TGTGCCAGCAGCTTTTGGACAGGGTTACGAGAGACCCAGTACTTC
.	.	TRBV14	TRBJ2-1	CAGSQELPAKQFF	TGTGCCGGCAGCCAAGAGCTGCCAGCCAAGCAGTTCTTC
.	.	TRBV5-6	TRBJ2-3	CASSFFQATTTDTQYF	TGTGCCAGCAGCTTTTTCCAGGCAACTACGACAGATACGCAGTATTTT
.	.	TRBV20-1	TRBJ2-5	CSAYPERETQYF	TGCAGTGCCTACCCGGAGAGGGAGACCCAGTACTTC
.	many	TRBV6-1	TRBJ2-7	CASSVLTDTSYEQYF	TGTGCCAGCAGTGTACTCACGGACACCTCCTACGAGCAGTACTTC
.	few	TRBV10-3	TRBJ2-7	CATGTNPSHEQYF	TGTGCCACGGGGACAAACCCCTCCCACGAGCAGTACTTC
.	few	TRBV25-1	TRBJ2-7	CASSPNRNHYEQYF	TGTGCCAGCTCCCCCAATCGAAACCACTACGAGCAGTACTTC
TRBD1	many	TRBV3-1	TRBJ2-7	CASSSSEGAPQYF	TGTGCCAGCAGCTCCAGTGAGGGGGCCCCCCAGTACTTC
.	.	TRBV7-8	TRBJ2-2	CASSSGGQNTGELFF	TGTGCCAGCAGCTCTGGAGGGCAGAACACCGGGGAGCTGTTTTTT
.	few	TRBV7-9	TRBJ1-1	CASSPMGGLNTEAFF	TGTGCCAGCAGCCCAATGGGGGGCCTGAACACTGAAGCTTTCTTT
.	.	TRBV4-1	TRBJ2-1	CASSQVLSAASGFF	TGCGCCAGCAGCCAAGTTCTATCAGCGGCATCGGGGTTCTTC
TRBD2	.	TRBV7-9	TRBJ2-7	CASSFWTSGGFREQYF	TGTGCCAGCAGCTTCTGGACTAGCGGGGGATTCAGGGAGCAGTACTTC
TRBD2	many	TRBV9	TRBJ2-3	CASSVEGLATDTQYF	TGTGCCAGCAGCGTAGAAGGACTAGCGACAGATACGCAGTATTTT
.	.	TRBV6-5	TRBJ1-1	CASTQGVNTEAFF	TGTGCCAGCACTCAAGGGGTTAACACTGAAGCTTTCTTT
.	.	TRBV20-1	TRBJ2-3	CSANGGSTDTQYF	TGCAGTGCTAACGGGGGTTCCACAGATACGCAGTATTTT
TRBD1	few	TRBV5-1	TRBJ1-2	CASSLPGQTNYGYTF	TGCGCCAGCAGCTTGCCGGGACAGACTAACTATGGCTACACCTTC
.	many	TRBV5-1	TRBJ1-2	CASSPTGSPGYGYTF	TGCGCCAGCAGCCCCACGGGGAGTCCTGGCTATGGCTACACCTTC
.	.	TRBV7-3	TRBJ2-3	CASSPMRADTQYF	TGTGCCAGCAGCCCAATGAGAGCAGATACGCAGTATTTT
TRBD1	.	TRBV20-1	TRBJ2-1	CSVDRAANEQFF	TGCAGTGTCGACAGGGCCGCCAATGAGCAGTTCTTC
.	few	TRBV27	TRBJ2-5	CASSLSKTHSVSEQYF	TGTGCCAGCAGTTTATCTAAAACCCATTCGGTCTCGGAGCAGTACTTC
.	.	TRBV6-6	TRBJ2-3	CASSPPRETTDTQYF	TGTGCCAGCAGTCCCCCGCGGGAAACCACAGATACGCAGTATTTT
.	few	TRBV20-1	TRBJ1-1	CSATTAIKAFF	TGCAGTGCTACGACAGCTATCAAGGCTTTCTTT
.	.	TRBV7-2	TRBJ2-7	CASSLLGDSGEQYF	TGTGCCAGCAGCTTATTAGGAGACTCAGGAGAGCAGTACTTC
.	few	TRBV10-3	TRBJ2-2	CAISESSGTGELFF	TGTGCCATCAGTGAGTCCTCGGGCACCGGGGAGCTGTTTTTT
.	few	TRBV28	TRBJ2-7	CASRPAAQHEQYF	TGTGCCAGCAGACCTGCGGCCCAACACGAGCAGTACTTC
.	few	TRBV29-1	TRBJ1-1	CSVKDPGTEAFF	TGCAGCGTTAAGGACCCTGGCACTGAAGCTTTCTTT
.	.	TRBV2	TRBJ2-1	CASSELGTLVNEQFF	TGTGCCAGCAGTGAGCTGGGAACTTTGGTCAATGAGCAGTTCTTC
TRBD1	few	TRBV7-6	TRBJ1-2	CASSLQQGARGYTF	TGTGCCAGCAGCCTGCAGCAGGGGGCAAGAGGCTACACCTTC